Listed below are T cell receptor beta chains from one sample, sequenced in a study of OX40 agonist ivuxolimab in advanced cancers. The repertoire was sequenced with immunoSEQ multiplex PCR; TCRdb's copy has only in-frame clones and lacks some. The sample has 55,000 to 80,000 clones, around 81% seen once. The starting material was CD4+ or CD8+ T cells sorted from blood, obtained in a trial of the OX40 agonist ivuxolimab. The receptors originated from an adult with an advanced solid tumor such as melanoma, head and neck, liver or kidney cancer. Both conserved end residues are part of each CDR3. A D gene is named only where the DNA matches it firmly. Some rows have no size entry. The others give once, few or many, or a class for an expanded clone.

V gene,clone size,D gene,J gene,CDR3 DNA,CDR3 protein
TRBV10-3,.,.,TRBJ1-1,TGTGCCATCAGTGAAGCGGGGATCGCTGAAGCTTTCTTT,CAISEAGIAEAFF
TRBV5-1,.,.,TRBJ1-6,TGCGCCAGCAGCTTAACCACAGCAAGCAGTAATTCACCCCTCCACTTT,CASSLTTASSNSPLHF
TRBV6-5,once,.,TRBJ2-5,TGTGCCAGCGGGCCCGAAGGGCGAGAGACCCAGTACTTC,CASGPEGRETQYF
TRBV13,once,.,TRBJ2-1,TGTGCCAGCAGCTTAGGGCTAGACAATGAGCAGTTCTTC,CASSLGLDNEQFF
TRBV29-1,.,.,TRBJ2-1,TGCAGCGTTGAACAGTACGGGGGGCCTTTCCTCTACAATGAGCAGTTCTTC,CSVEQYGGPFLYNEQFF
TRBV7-9,few,.,TRBJ1-1,TGTGCCAGCAGCTCCAGAAGGTCGGGGACTGAAGCTTTCTTT,CASSSRRSGTEAFF
TRBV9,few,TRBD1,TRBJ2-3,TGTGCCAGCAGCGTCTCGGGACAGCTCAGCACAGATACGCAGTATTTT,CASSVSGQLSTDTQYF
TRBV27,few,.,TRBJ1-6,TGTGCCAGCAGCCTAATGGGACAAGGAGGTTCACCCCTCCACTTT,CASSLMGQGGSPLHF
TRBV9,.,TRBD2,TRBJ2-3,TGTGCCAGCAGCGTATCGGGGGGGCGGAATACGCAGTATTTT,CASSVSGGRNTQYF
TRBV25-1,.,.,TRBJ1-1,TGTGCCAGCAGTCAAACAGGGACTCAAGCAGCTTTCTTT,CASSQTGTQAAFF
TRBV12-5,medium-sized,.,TRBJ1-1,TGTGCTAGTGGTTTCAGCCGGACAGTGAACACTGAAGCTTTCTTT,CASGFSRTVNTEAFF
TRBV6-1,.,TRBD1,TRBJ2-2,TGTGCCAGCGGACAGGGGGCAGTCGGGGAGCTGTTTTTT,CASGQGAVGELFF
TRBV5-1,.,.,TRBJ2-5,TGCGCCAGCGGGGGGACCGGGAATGAAGGGACCCAGTACTTC,CASGGTGNEGTQYF
TRBV7-2,.,.,TRBJ2-6,TGTGCCAGCAGCTTAGAACCCGCAGCTGGGGCCAACGTCCTGACTTTC,CASSLEPAAGANVLTF
TRBV2,once,TRBD1,TRBJ1-1,TGTGCCAGCAGGGGACTCGGGGACAGGGGTTACACTGAAGCTTTCTTT,CASRGLGDRGYTEAFF
TRBV18,.,TRBD1,TRBJ1-1,TGTGCCAGCTCACTACGGACAGGAGTGAACACTGAAGCTTTCTTT,CASSLRTGVNTEAFF
TRBV5-1,.,.,TRBJ2-5,TGCGCCAGCAGCCCGCTTACAGAAGAGACCCAGTACTTC,CASSPLTEETQYF
TRBV2,.,.,TRBJ2-3,TGTGCCAGCAGTGTAGGGCAGAGTTTCACAGATACGCAGTATTTT,CASSVGQSFTDTQYF
TRBV6-1,.,TRBD1,TRBJ2-7,TGTGCCAGCAGTGAATGGGAGACAGGGTTTTACGAGCAGTACTTC,CASSEWETGFYEQYF
TRBV4-3,.,.,TRBJ1-2,TGCGCCAGCAGCCAAGCCCAAGGTTGGGGGGATGGCTACACCTTC,CASSQAQGWGDGYTF
TRBV5-4,.,.,TRBJ2-7,TGTGCCAGCAGCTTGGATCGGGACCCCAGCTCCTACGAGCAGTACTTC,CASSLDRDPSSYEQYF
TRBV5-6,.,TRBD1,TRBJ2-7,TGTGCCAGCAGCCGCCGGGACAGGTCGTACGAGCAGTACTTC,CASSRRDRSYEQYF
TRBV19,.,.,TRBJ1-5,TGTGCCAGTCGCGCAGGGAAGAATCAGCCCCAGCATTTT,CASRAGKNQPQHF
TRBV30,.,TRBD1,TRBJ1-2,TGTGCCTGGAGTGTCTCGAGGGGGCGGGGCTACACCTTC,CAWSVSRGRGYTF
TRBV20-1,once,.,TRBJ2-1,TGCAGTGTAGTGAACTACAATGAGCAGTTCTTC,CSVVNYNEQFF
TRBV5-6,.,TRBD1,TRBJ1-1,TGTGCCAGCAGCCCGGACAGGGGGAGGAACACTGAAGCTTTCTTT,CASSPDRGRNTEAFF
TRBV13,.,TRBD1,TRBJ2-3,TGTGCCAGCAGCTTTGGGACAGGGAAATATACGCAGTATTTT,CASSFGTGKYTQYF
TRBV27,many,.,TRBJ2-7,TGTGCCAGCAGTTTAGGCTACGAGCAGTACTTC,CASSLGYEQYF
TRBV29-1,.,TRBD2,TRBJ2-1,TGCAGCGTTGGAGAACTAGCGGGGGATTACTCCTACAATGAGCAGTTCTTC,CSVGELAGDYSYNEQFF
TRBV30,few,.,TRBJ2-5,TGTGCCTGGAGGACATATGCGGGGACCCAGTACTTC,CAWRTYAGTQYF
TRBV5-5,.,.,TRBJ2-2,TGTGCCAGCAGCTTGGCCTTCGGGGGCACCGGGGAGCTGTTTTTT,CASSLAFGGTGELFF
TRBV2,.,TRBD1,TRBJ2-7,TGTGCCAGCAGTGAAGCCCCCGGACAGGGGGAGAAGTACTTC,CASSEAPGQGEKYF
TRBV30,.,TRBD1,TRBJ1-1,TGTGCCTGGGTCGGACAGGCGAACACTGAAGCTTTCTTT,CAWVGQANTEAFF
TRBV19,.,.,TRBJ2-1,TGTGCCAGTAGTGCCAGGGGCCGGAATGAGCAGTTCTTC,CASSARGRNEQFF
TRBV5-1,once,.,TRBJ2-7,TGCGCCAGCAGCTTGGAGGCGGGACCCTACGAGCAGTACTTC,CASSLEAGPYEQYF
TRBV11-2,few,.,TRBJ2-7,TGTGCCAGCAGCTCCCGACAGGGAGGGGGTTACGAGCAGTACTTC,CASSSRQGGGYEQYF
TRBV19,.,TRBD1,TRBJ2-7,TGTGCCAGTAGTCCTAGGGGACAGGCCTACTACGAGCAGTACTTC,CASSPRGQAYYEQYF
TRBV6-6,.,TRBD1,TRBJ2-7,TGTGCCAGCAGAGGGGACAGGGTGGTAGGAAAGTACTTC,CASRGDRVVGKYF
TRBV30,.,.,TRBJ1-6,TGTGCCTGGAGTGATGGCCGAAATTCACCCCTCCACTTT,CAWSDGRNSPLHF
TRBV7-9,.,.,TRBJ2-1,TGTGCCAGCAGCTTGATGGCAGGATCCTACAATGAGCAGTTCTTC,CASSLMAGSYNEQFF
TRBV7-2,.,.,TRBJ2-7,TGTGCCAGCAGCTTAGACGGGGTACTGGACGAGCAGTACTTC,CASSLDGVLDEQYF
TRBV9,.,.,TRBJ2-2,TGTGCCAGCAGCGTAGGTGCAGGGACCGGGGAGCTGTTTTTT,CASSVGAGTGELFF
TRBV2,once,.,TRBJ2-1,TGTGCCAGCACTTCGGCGGGGCCCGAGCAGTTCTTC,CASTSAGPEQFF
TRBV5-4,.,.,TRBJ2-1,TGTGCCAGCAGCTTGCTCGCCAGGAGCGACAATGAGCAGTTCTTC,CASSLLARSDNEQFF
TRBV6-5,.,TRBD1,TRBJ1-1,TGTGCCAGCAGTTTCAGGGGGCGCACTGAAGCTTTCTTT,CASSFRGRTEAFF
TRBV4-1,few,.,TRBJ1-5,TGCGCCAGCAGCCACCCCCTCGTTCAGCCCCAGCATTTT,CASSHPLVQPQHF
TRBV6-1,.,.,TRBJ2-2,TGTGCCAGCTTACAGGGTAGGGTAGATGGCGGGGAGCTGTTTTTT,CASLQGRVDGGELFF
TRBV14,.,.,TRBJ2-1,TGTGCCAGCAGCCAAGACCCGAGATTGGAGATATGGGGAGGCTCCTACAATGAGCAGTTCTTC,CASSQDPRLEIWGGSYNEQFF
TRBV19,.,TRBD1,TRBJ1-2,TGTGCCAACCCGACAGGGAAAGTGACGGGCGGCTACACCTTC,CANPTGKVTGGYTF
TRBV29-1,.,TRBD1,TRBJ1-5,TGCAGCGTTGAAGATCTAGGCGGGACAGCCCAACCTTTGGTGCCCCAGCATTTT,CSVEDLGGTAQPLVPQHF
TRBV10-1,once,.,TRBJ2-1,TGCGCCAGCAGTGGCATGGCAGGTTGGGGCCAGTTCTTC,CASSGMAGWGQFF
TRBV5-1,.,.,TRBJ1-1,TGCGCCAGCAGCCCAGGGACCGCGAACACTGAAGCTTTCTTT,CASSPGTANTEAFF
TRBV6-6,.,.,TRBJ1-1,TGTGCCAGCAGTTATACCCGAGCCCGGGGATCTGAAGCTTTCTTT,CASSYTRARGSEAFF
TRBV19,.,.,TRBJ1-1,TGTGCCAGTAGTATTGCCCGTGAAGCTTTCTTT,CASSIAREAFF